These 23 T cell receptor beta chains came from one sample sequenced in a study of blood T cell repertoires in COVID-19. The assay was immunoSEQ multiplex PCR, and TCRdb's table has in-frame clones only and misses some. The data contain fewer than 250,000 clones, about 83% of them seen just once; the ten biggest clones take up 6% to 8.5%. What was sequenced was peripheral blood. These receptor sequences come from a woman between 50 and 59 years old with active or convalescent COVID-19.

The chain joins TRBV5-1 to TRBJ2-5, with TRBD1 identical over 8 bases. Germline V gene data show CDR1 as SGHRS and CDR2 as YFSETQ. This CDR3 has 16 residues. Trimming removed 4 bases from V and 5 bases from J; junction bases left unmatched: 13. The CDR3 sequence: CASSISTGEFGETQYF. The CDR3 region has the DNA TGCGCCAGCAGCATATCGACAGGGGAATTTGGGGAGACCCAGTACTTC.

V and J are TRBV6-5 and TRBJ2-5; TRBD2 agrees at 8 bases. Germline trimming cut 6 bases from V and 5 bases from J; bases unmatched to any gene: 8. Germline CDR1 MNHEY, CDR2 SVGAGI. This CDR3 contains 14 residues. The CDR3 region is CASRFGREVETQYF. Written as DNA, the CDR3 is TGTGCCAGCAGGTTCGGGAGGGAGGTCGAGACCCAGTACTTC.

The chain has TRBV28 and TRBJ1-5, with a possible D match to TRBD1 (6 bases). The CDR3 totals 13 residues. Germline CDR1 and CDR2: MDHEN and SYDVKM. V lost 5 bases, J lost 5 bases, and 10 bases lay in between. CDR3 region: CASSLRQDQPQHF. DNA of the CDR3: TGTGCCAGCAGTCTTAGACAGGATCAGCCCCAGCATTTT.

In this sample, this clone turned up a few times. The CDR3 bases are TGTGCCAGCAGCCCGAATGGGGCCCCGCAGCCTTTCTTT. It codes for CASSPNGAPQPFF. The rearrangement joins TRBV25-1 to TRBJ1-1; tentative D call: TRBD1 (5 bases). The CDR3 length is 13 residues. Trimming left V 6 bases short and J 12 bases short, with 20 bases between. The germline gives CDR1 MGHDK, CDR2 SYGVNS.

This rearrangement joins TRBV2 to TRBJ2-3, with TRBD1 matching 9 bases. The germline CDR1 and CDR2 sequences are SNHLY and FYNNEI. With V trimmed by 6 bases and J by 2 bases, 6 bases remained unmatched. The CDR3 runs 15 residues. In DNA, the CDR3 is TGTGCCAGCAGCTGGGACAGGGTTAACACAGATACGCAGTATTTT. This gives the protein CASSWDRVNTDTQYF.

This chain connects TRBV2 to TRBJ2-2; 9 nucleotides align to TRBD1. This CDR3 has 14 amino acids. V was clipped by 6 bases and J by 5 bases; unmatched bases: 4. The V gene's germline CDR1 is SNHLY and CDR2 FYNNEI. As DNA, the CDR3 is TGTGCCAGCAGATGGGACAGGGAAACCGGGGAGCTGTTTTTT. This sequence encodes CASRWDRETGELFF.

The chain has TRBV7-2 and TRBJ1-1, with D tentatively TRBD1 (5 bases). In germline, CDR1 is SGHTA, CDR2 FQGNSA. Deletions cut 4 bases from V and 4 bases from J, with 10 bases between. There are 13 residues in the CDR3. The DNA for the CDR3 is TGTGCCAGCAGCTCCATGGGGGGCACTGAAGCTTTCTTT. Translated: CASSSMGGTEAFF.

The J gene is TRBJ1-2, the V gene TRBV4-1, with D perhaps matching TRBD1 (6 bases). V dropped 0 bases and J dropped 4 bases, with 12 bases sitting between them. Germline V gene sequence: CDR1 MGHRA, CDR2 YSYEKL. The CDR3 covers 15 residues. The CDR3 here is CASSQEGGTPYGYTF. The CDR3 DNA reads TGCGCCAGCAGCCAAGAGGGTGGGACACCCTATGGCTACACCTTC.

This sequence joins TRBV15 and TRBJ1-2, with D tentatively TRBD1 (5 bases). CDR1 is LNHNV, CDR2 YYDKDF, per germline (reference sequence). CDR3 length equals 13 residues. The V gene lost 1 base and the J gene lost 5 bases, with 8 bases spanning the gap. The CDR3 bases are TGTGCCACCAGCAGAGTGGGGCGGTATGGCTACACCTTC. Translating gives CATSRVGRYGYTF.

The rearrangement joins TRBV28 to TRBJ1-6, with 8 bases lining up with TRBD1. The CDR3 consists of 13 residues. Trimming cost V 4 bases and J 9 bases; bases outside gene matches: 2. Germline-derived CDR1 and CDR2 are MDHEN and SYDVKM. The CDR3 DNA follows: TGTGCCAGCAGTTGGACAGGGCCTTCACCCCTCCACTTT. Translating gives CASSWTGPSPLHF.

The J gene is TRBJ1-1, the V gene TRBV10-1; maybe TRBD1 (6 bases). The CDR3 has 13 amino acids. CDR1 WNHNN and CDR2 SYGVQD come from the germline V gene (reference sequence). Trimming shortened V by 6 bases and J by 0 bases, and 8 bases separated the two germline ends. The DNA for the CDR3 is TGCGCCAGCAGACAGGGTATGAACACTGAAGCTTTCTTT. Protein product: CASRQGMNTEAFF.

The CDR3 loop reads CATSDLFRAYGYTF. The CDR3 DNA sequence: TGTGCCACCAGTGATTTGTTTCGAGCCTATGGCTACACCTTC. The chain has TRBV24-1 and TRBJ1-2; no clear D gene. V lost 0 bases and J lost 4, with 8 bases in between. Germline CDR1 KGHDR, CDR2 SFDVKD. The CDR3 contains 14 residues.

In DNA, the CDR3 is TGTGCCAGCAGTTACTCGAGAGGAGGGAGCTATGGCTACACCTTC. Translated, it gives CASSYSRGGSYGYTF. The chain carries TRBV6-5 and TRBJ1-2; D call uncertain. The germline V and J ends were trimmed by 0 bases and 4 bases, with 12 bases remaining between them. CDR3 length equals 15 residues. Germline V lookup: CDR1 MNHEY, CDR2 SVGAGI.

The J gene is TRBJ1-4, the V gene TRBV3-1 (or the pseudogene TRBV3-2); possible D gene TRBD1, 5 bases. V lost 5 bases, J lost 0 bases, and 7 bases lay in between. The length of the CDR3 is 14 residues. CDR1 and CDR2 (germline): LGHDT, YNNKEL (reference sequence). Here the CDR3 reads CASSYRSTNEKLFF. CDR3 DNA sequence: TGTGCCAGCAGCTACAGGTCAACTAATGAAAAACTGTTTTTT.

This chain connects TRBV2 to TRBJ1-2, with a possible D match to TRBD1 (6 bases). Trimming shortened V by 6 bases and J by 8 bases, and 13 bases separated the two germline ends. CDR3 size: 12 residues. Germline CDR1 and CDR2: SNHLY and FYNNEI. CDR3 bases: TGTGCCAGCAGGTATACAGGGACGGGCTACACCTTC. Encoded protein: CASRYTGTGYTF. The full variable domain, rest sourced from reference TRBV2 and TRBJ1-2, is EPEVTQTPSHQVTQMGQEVILRCVPISNHLYFYWYRQILGQKVEFLVSFYNNEISEKSEIFDDQFSVERPDGSNFTLKIRSTKLEDSAMYFCASRYTGTGYTFGSGTRLTVV.

The chain carries TRBV3-1 (or the pseudogene TRBV3-2) and TRBJ2-2; 7 bases line up with TRBD1. V trimming: 1 base; J trimming: 5 bases; junction bases outside the gene matches: 1. The germline CDR1 and CDR2 sequences are LGHDT and YNNKEL (reference sequence). The CDR3 length is 14 residues. The CDR3 nucleotides read TGTGCCAGCAGCCAAGGACAGGGAACCGGGGAGCTGTTTTTT. Protein: CASSQGQGTGELFF.

This clone was observed once. V is TRBV3-1 (or the pseudogene TRBV3-2) and J is TRBJ2-4; 8 bases fit TRBD2. The CDR3 loop spans 16 amino acids. Trimming removed 2 bases from V and 12 bases from J; junction bases left unmatched: 15. CDR1 and CDR2 from the germline V gene are LGHDT and YNNKEL (reference sequence). Here the CDR3 DNA reads TGTGCCAGCAGCCAAAGGACCCCTGGCTCGCGGGAGGATCAGTACTTC. Translation: CASSQRTPGSREDQYF.

The chain combines TRBV7-9 with TRBJ2-1, with a tentative D call TRBD2 (6 bases). Trimming took 2 bases from V and 7 from J, leaving 12 bases between them. Germline CDR1 SEHNR, CDR2 FQNEAQ (reference sequence). The CDR3 is made up of 14 amino acids. CDR3 DNA: TGTGCCAGCAGCTTAATTCGAGGGAGGAATGAGCAGTTCTTC. It is translated as CASSLIRGRNEQFF.

The rearrangement links TRBV6-5 to TRBJ2-6; the D is unclear. The CDR3 sequence is 14 residues long. Looked up from germline, CDR1 is MNHEY and CDR2 is SVGAGI. Between the trimmed V and J ends, which lost 6 bases and 0 bases, there was a span of 6 bases. The CDR3 nucleotides are TGTGCCAGCAGACGAGACTCTGGGGCCAACGTCCTGACTTTC. Translating it yields CASRRDSGANVLTF.

This chain joins TRBV5-1 and TRBJ2-1, with D tentatively TRBD1 (6 bases). There are 13 residues in the CDR3. V was cut by 6 bases and J by 5 bases, with 12 bases left in between. Germline V lookup: CDR1 SGHRS, CDR2 YFSETQ. The CDR3 bases are TGCGCCAGCACCAGGGGTTCCCACAATGAGCAGTTCTTC. It yields the protein CASTRGSHNEQFF.

The chain carries TRBV5-1 and TRBJ1-1; TRBD1 matches 7 bases. The CDR3 extends over 14 amino acids. CDR1 SGHRS and CDR2 YFSETQ come from the germline V gene. The V and J ends lost 0 bases and 6 bases, in that order; junction bases with no gene match: 5. The CDR3 DNA sequence: TGCGCCAGCAGCTTGGGACAGGGTAAAGCTGAAGCTTTCTTT. This translates into CASSLGQGKAEAFF.

CDR3 region: CASPPDRSVVNTEAFF. The CDR3 DNA sequence: TGTGCCAGCCCCCCCGACAGAAGCGTAGTGAACACTGAAGCTTTCTTT. The gene calls are TRBV28 and TRBJ1-1, with D possibly being TRBD1 (5 bases). Trimming took 8 bases from V and 0 from J, leaving 19 bases between them. This CDR3 spans 16 amino acids. Germline-derived CDR1 and CDR2 are MDHEN and SYDVKM.

The V and J genes are TRBV2 and TRBJ2-3; D unclear. Trimming removed 3 bases at V and 0 bases at J, with 10 bases between. This CDR3 comprises 15 residues. Germline V gives CDR1 SNHLY, CDR2 FYNNEI. The CDR3 reads CASSDRPSSTDTQYF. The CDR3, as DNA: TGTGCCAGCAGTGACAGGCCCTCTAGCACAGATACGCAGTATTTT.